Presented here are 21 T cell receptor beta chains from one specimen sequenced in a study of blood T cells in healthy people across ages (dated by TCRdb to the mid-2010s). Library preparation employed 5' RACE. Sequenced on an Illumina HiSeq 2500. A second PCR of roughly 7 to 11 cycles was performed with a sample-barcoded 5' primer and a J-beta primer mix. In TCRdb, the public reads were trimmed at Q25 with fastp and aligned with MiXCR, with productive beta chains retained. For every CDR3 protein sequence, its rows merge into one entry that carries the most common genes and DNA. The sample table records roughly 1,500,000 distinct CDR3 sequences; about 35% of these occur just once. The top ten clonotypes cover around 11% of the sample. The sequenced material came from blood. Source of these receptors: a woman aged 25-40 years in good health.

In regard to this clonotype: This may stem from a read error, because a much larger clone lies one nucleotide away. The V gene is TRBV20-1, the J gene TRBJ2-7; 7 bases are a match to TRBD2. In germline, CDR1 is DFQATT, CDR2 SNEGSKA (reference sequence). The CDR3 covers 16 residues. V dropped 5 bases and J dropped 2; count of bases not matched to a gene: 15. The CDR3 DNA is TGCAGTGCTCAACACCCAACTAGCGTTAGGACCTACGAGCAGTACTTC. Protein product: CSAQHPTSVRTYEQYF.

This rearrangement joins TRBV28 to TRBJ2-1; the D gene is possibly TRBD2 (5 bases). CDR3 length: 16 amino acids. V lost 11 bases, J lost 5 bases, and 25 bases lay in between. Germline lookup yields CDR1 MDHEN and CDR2 SYDVKM. The CDR3 reads CAGTSRTGVSHNEQFF. CDR3 coding DNA: TGTGCCGGCACGTCTAGAACCGGGGTTTCCCACAATGAGCAGTTCTTC. Supplemented by reference TRBV28 and TRBJ2-1, the full variable domain reads DVKVTQSSRYLVKRTGEKVFLECVQDMDHENMFWYRQDPGLGLRLIYFSYDVKMKEKGDIPEGYSVSREKKERFSLILESASTNQTSMYLCAGTSRTGVSHNEQFFGPGTRLTVL.

This chain connects TRBV20-1 to TRBJ1-2; D uncertain. The germline CDR1 and CDR2 sequences are DFQATT and SNEGSKA (reference sequence). V was pared by 0 bases and J by 2 bases, with 13 bases between. The CDR3 loop spans 15 amino acids. The CDR3 sequence is CSARDFADINYGYTF. The DNA for the CDR3 is TGCAGTGCTAGAGATTTTGCGGATATAAACTATGGCTACACCTTC.

This clonotype came up a few times. The chain employs TRBV24-1 and TRBJ2-3; 8 bases agree with TRBD2. From germline, CDR1 is KGHDR and CDR2 SFDVKD. CDR3 size: 17 residues. V was clipped by 4 bases and J by 4 bases; unmatched bases: 12. CDR3: CATSDPSGTRQPDTQYF. The CDR3 DNA reads as TGTGCCACCAGTGACCCCTCCGGGACTAGACAGCCAGATACGCAGTATTTT.

The table lists this clonotype with a few counts. This rearrangement joins TRBV10-2 to TRBJ2-4; 10 positions match TRBD2. V lost 6 bases to trimming and J lost 13 bases; unmatched junction nucleotides: 12. The CDR3 consists of 14 residues. The germline V gene encodes CDR1 WSHSY and CDR2 SAAADI. As DNA, the CDR3 is TGCGCCAGCAGCCAACTAGCGGGGCTAGGTGAGCAGTACTTC. Translating gives CASSQLAGLGEQYF.

The V call is TRBV5-6, the J call TRBJ2-7; TRBD1 matches at 12 bases. CDR3 length equals 18 residues. V was clipped by 0 bases and J by 7 bases; unmatched bases: 14. Germline CDR1 SGHDT, CDR2 YYEEEE. This CDR3 reads CASSLVGQGAIPSLEQYF. CDR3 bases: TGTGCCAGCAGCTTGGTGGGACAGGGGGCGATCCCCTCTTTGGAGCAGTACTTC.

The chain combines TRBV2 with TRBJ2-1, with 14 bases matching TRBD2. This CDR3 contains 16 residues. CDR1 is SNHLY and CDR2 is FYNNEI in the germline V gene. The trim removed 6 bases at V and 6 bases at J, leaving 7 bases unmatched. The CDR3 coding sequence is TGTGCCAGCAGGGACCCGACTAGCGGGAGGGCCAATGAGCAGTTCTTC. Residues: CASRDPTSGRANEQFF.

The V and J genes are TRBV29-1 and TRBJ2-4, with 10 bases matching TRBD1. Looked up from germline, CDR1 is SQVTM and CDR2 is ANQGSEA. Losses at the gene ends were 3 bases for V and 1 base for J; bases not matched to a gene: 3. The CDR3 has 15 residues. The CDR3 sequence is CSVERTGGAKNIQYF. The DNA of the CDR3 is TGCAGCGTTGAGAGGACAGGGGGGGCCAAAAACATTCAGTACTTC.

CDR3 in DNA: TGTGCCAGCAGCCCAGTGAAAAGCCAAGGCACCGGGGAGCTGTTTTTT. This encodes CASSPVKSQGTGELFF. V is TRBV7-8 and J is TRBJ2-2; no clear D gene. The CDR3 contains 16 residues. Germline V gives CDR1 SGHVS, CDR2 FQNEAQ. V was trimmed by 5 bases and J by 4 bases, leaving 17 bases between them.

The chain combines TRBV7-9 with TRBJ1-5; no clear D gene. This CDR3 spans 17 amino acids. Germline V lookup: CDR1 SEHNR, CDR2 FQNEAQ (reference sequence). Trimming shortened V by 0 bases and J by 7 bases, and 19 bases separated the two germline ends. The CDR3 loop is CASSLAREGGSFQPQHF. CDR3 nucleotide sequence: TGTGCCAGCAGCTTAGCGCGGGAAGGAGGGTCTTTCCAGCCCCAGCATTTT. Supplemented by reference TRBV7-9 and TRBJ1-5, the full variable domain reads DTGVSQNPRHKITKRGQNVTFRCDPISEHNRLYWYRQTLGQGPEFLTYFQNEAQLEKSRLLSDRFSAERPKGSFSTLEIQRTEQGDSAMYLCASSLAREGGSFQPQHFGDGTRLSIL.

This clonotype was seen a few times. The V call is TRBV6-6, the J call TRBJ2-3; D not certain. Trimming took 1 base from V and 2 from J, leaving 13 bases between them. CDR3 length: 16 residues. CDR1 MNHNY and CDR2 SVGAGI come from the germline V gene (reference sequence). CDR3 loop: CASSYLVTGPTDTQYF. The CDR3 nucleotides read TGTGCCAGCAGTTACTTAGTAACGGGCCCCACAGATACGCAGTATTTT.

This clonotype showed up just a few times. The CDR3 DNA reads as TGCGCCAGCAGCCCCGGGTGGTCTAGCACAGATACGCAGTATTTT. This encodes CASSPGWSSTDTQYF. The chain carries TRBV5-1 and TRBJ2-3; no definite D call. Trimming pared 4 bases from V and 0 bases from J, leaving 12 bases between. The germline V gene encodes CDR1 SGHRS and CDR2 YFSETQ. CDR3 length equals 15 residues.

About this clonotype itself: The junction shows a germline mismatch at one end, possibly a read error. V usage is TRBV20-1 and J usage is TRBJ1-2, with TRBD1 identical over 8 bases. Germline V gene sequence: CDR1 DFQATT, CDR2 SNEGSKA (reference sequence). This CDR3 is built from 17 residues. The CDR3 bases are TGCAGTGCTCCGCAGGGGGCTGCGCCGAAGGGTAACTATAGCTACACCTTC. It yields the protein CSAPQGAAPKGNYSYTF.

The chain employs TRBV6-4 and TRBJ1-5; D call uncertain. From germline, CDR1 is MRHNA and CDR2 SNTAGT. The CDR3 runs 14 residues. V dropped 2 bases and J dropped 4 bases, with 9 bases sitting between them. CDR3 coding DNA: TGTGCCAGCAGTGACGCCCGGGGAAATCAGCCCCAGCATTTT. Translated, it gives CASSDARGNQPQHF.

This chain uses TRBV18 with TRBJ2-1; 9 positions agree with TRBD2. In germline, CDR1 is KGHSH, CDR2 LQKENI. Trimming at V came to 6 bases and at J to 10 bases, leaving 13 bases not matched to a gene. The CDR3 runs 15 residues. This CDR3 reads CASSPGGGGAEEQFF. CDR3 nucleotide sequence: TGTGCCAGCTCCCCCGGTGGCGGGGGGGCTGAGGAGCAGTTCTTC.

The chain links TRBV20-1 to TRBJ2-3; unclear D gene. Germline-derived CDR1 and CDR2 are DFQATT and SNEGSKA (reference sequence). The CDR3 length is 12 residues. Trimming removed 5 bases from V and 5 bases from J, with 11 bases in between. For the CDR3, the DNA is TGCAGTGCTCCCAAAGTTATAGATACGCAGTATTTT. Translation gives CSAPKVIDTQYF.

This chain uses TRBV12-3 or TRBV12-4 with TRBJ1-5; D is ambiguous. This CDR3 has 12 amino acids. The ends were cut back, 7 bases at V and 7 bases at J, with 11 bases in the middle. The CDR3 region is CASNLPGQPQHF. In nucleotides, the CDR3 is TGTGCCAGCAATCTCCCCGGGCAGCCCCAGCATTTT.

This clonotype has just one count. The V gene is TRBV24-1, the J gene TRBJ2-5; the match to TRBD2 covers 9 bases. Germline assignment: CDR1 KGHDR and CDR2 SFDVKD. V trimming: 6 bases; J trimming: 7 bases; junction bases outside the gene matches: 11. The CDR3 totals 15 residues. In DNA form, the CDR3 reads TGTGCCACCAGTAAAATAGCGGGAGCAGGAGGGACCCAGTACTTC. This translates into CATSKIAGAGGTQYF.

The genes are TRBV20-1 and TRBJ2-4; D tentatively fits TRBD1 or TRBD2 (5 bases each). The CDR3 sequence is 15 residues long. The germline V gene encodes CDR1 DFQATT and CDR2 SNEGSKA (reference sequence). Trimming removed 0 bases at V and 0 bases at J, with 9 bases between. This CDR3 is CSARDGGIAKNIQYF. The CDR3 nucleotides are TGCAGTGCTAGAGATGGGGGAATAGCCAAAAACATTCAGTACTTC.

The chain uses TRBV6-5 and TRBJ2-1, with a weak D call TRBD2 (5 bases). Trimming left V 8 bases short and J 5 bases short, with 13 bases between. Per germline, CDR1 MNHEY and CDR2 SVGAGI. The CDR3 loop spans 13 amino acids. In nucleotides, the CDR3 is TGTGCCAGCGGTCGGCGGGTCGACAATGAGCAGTTCTTC. Protein: CASGRRVDNEQFF.

The chain has TRBV12-3 or TRBV12-4 and TRBJ2-3, with no clear D. CDR3 size: 13 residues. Trimming pared 8 bases from V and 1 base from J, leaving 10 bases between. The CDR3 is CASLERGTDTQYF. CDR3 bases: TGTGCCAGCTTGGAGCGAGGCACAGATACGCAGTATTTT.